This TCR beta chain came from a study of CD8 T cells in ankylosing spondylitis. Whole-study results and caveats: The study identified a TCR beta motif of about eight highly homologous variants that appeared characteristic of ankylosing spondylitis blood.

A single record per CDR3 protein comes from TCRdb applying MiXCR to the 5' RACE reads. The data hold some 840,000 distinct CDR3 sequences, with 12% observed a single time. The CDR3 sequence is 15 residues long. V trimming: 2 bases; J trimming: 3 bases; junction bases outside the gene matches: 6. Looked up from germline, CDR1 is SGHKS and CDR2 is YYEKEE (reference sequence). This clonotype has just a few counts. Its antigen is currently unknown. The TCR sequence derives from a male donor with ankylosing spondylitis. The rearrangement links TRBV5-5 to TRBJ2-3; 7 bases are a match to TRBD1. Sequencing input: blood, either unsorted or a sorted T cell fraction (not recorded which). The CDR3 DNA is TGTGCCAGCAGCTTAAGGGACAGAAGGACAGATACGCAGTATTTT. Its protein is CASSLRDRRTDTQYF.